A single TCR beta chain is shown here with its context. What antigen it recognizes has not been identified. No clone much larger than this one lies a single base away; base qualities are absent. Library construction relied on the immunoSEQ multiplex PCR assay. TCRdb provides this immuneACCESS table in a form limited to in-frame rearrangements. Some clones are lacking; in checked studies, under half of them reflect an unresolved V gene, and why the rest are absent is not known. The sample table holds 100,000 to 150,000 clones, of which about nine tenths were seen once. The biggest ten clones account for 2.5% of the sample. The CDR3 measures 16 amino acids from cysteine to phenylalanine. Only the CDR3 part of the read is kept: 48 bases, read in frame from the first base. Reading the germline V gene (reference sequence) gives CDR1 LNHDA and CDR2 SQIVND. After removal of 2 bases from V and 6 bases from J, the junction retains 6 bases not matched to a gene.

The sample originates from a study of control samples from healthy donors and cancer patients (dated by TCRdb to about 2020). Specimen: blood. The receptor's source is a man between 40 and 49 years old in good health. The rearranged segments are TRBV19 and TRBJ1-6, with 8 bases in between that match TRBD1. Read as DNA, the sequence is TGTGCCAGTAGTATAAAGGCCAGGGGGCTTAATTCACCCCTCCACTTT. It translates to CASSIKARGLNSPLHF.